The rows below give T cell receptor beta chains drawn from one sample of a study of shared clonotypes between healthy human individuals. Libraries were prepared by immunoSEQ multiplex PCR; TCRdb keeps only in-frame clonotypes and omits some of them. The table records around 2.5 million clones, 93% of them present only once. Sequenced material: naive CD4+ T cells from PBMCs. The receptors derive from a man between 18 and 29 years old in good health. Some clones in this sample may be carry-over from other donors' samples. Each CDR3 is given with its conserved first and last residue. The D gene is left open where the match is weak. Expanded clones are given a class, and other clones once, few, many or no size at all.

abundance,j_gene,d_gene,v_gene,CDR3nt,CDR3aa
.,TRBJ1-2,.,TRBV19,TGTGCCAGTTCGCCCGACAGTAACTATGGCTACACCTTC,CASSPDSNYGYTF
once,TRBJ2-7,.,TRBV19,TGTGCCAGCGGGGCGAGCTACGAGCAGTACTTC,CASGASYEQYF
.,TRBJ2-7,.,TRBV28,TGTGCCAGCTCAGGGGACACCTACTTCGGGCAGTACTTC,CASSGDTYFGQYF
.,TRBJ1-2,TRBD1,TRBV6-1,TGTGCCAGCAGTTCCCCCAGACAGGGATATGGCTACACCTTC,CASSSPRQGYGYTF
.,TRBJ2-2,.,TRBV10-3,TGTGCCATCAGCCCACAATCGAACACCGGGGAGCTGTTTTTT,CAISPQSNTGELFF
.,TRBJ2-3,TRBD2,TRBV5-1,TGCGCCAGCAGCCCCCTAGCGGGAATTAGCACAGATACGCAGTATTTT,CASSPLAGISTDTQYF
.,TRBJ2-7,TRBD1,TRBV5-6,TGTGCCAGCAGCTTGGCCCCCGGGACAGGCTACGAGCAGTACTTC,CASSLAPGTGYEQYF
.,TRBJ2-3,.,TRBV2,TGTGCCAGCAGTGAGGCTAGCTCACGGCAGGGTACGCAGTATTTT,CASSEASSRQGTQYF
few,TRBJ1-5,.,TRBV6-6,TGTGCCAGCAGTCCCATCCTGCCAGGTGCCCAGCATTTT,CASSPILPGAQHF
.,TRBJ2-7,TRBD2,TRBV5-1,TGCGCCAGCAGCTTGGCGGGGGGAAAGACCGGTCTAAATCCTACAAACTACGAGCAGTACTTC,CASSLAGGKTGLNPTNYEQYF
.,TRBJ2-5,.,TRBV5-1,TGCGCCAGCAGCTGGCGTGCGAGGGGGGCCCAAGAGACCCAGTACTTC,CASSWRARGAQETQYF
once,TRBJ2-3,.,TRBV27,TGTGCCAGCAGTTTAGAGGGGAGTTCCACAGATACGCAGTATTTT,CASSLEGSSTDTQYF
once,TRBJ1-2,TRBD1,TRBV5-1,TGCGCCAGCAGCTTAGTCGTTACAGGGACAGGGGGCCCGGGTAAAGCCTTC,CASSLVVTGTGGPGKAF
.,TRBJ1-5,.,TRBV19,TGTGCCAGTAGTATACAGGCCCCTTTGCGGGCGGGGGGGAATCAGCCCCAGCATTTT,CASSIQAPLRAGGNQPQHF
.,TRBJ2-5,.,TRBV18,TGTGCCAGCTCACCGAATGCAGAGACCCAGTACTTC,CASSPNAETQYF
.,TRBJ1-1,.,TRBV7-6,TGTGCCAGCAGTCCAAGGGGAACTGAAGCTTTCTTT,CASSPRGTEAFF
.,TRBJ1-2,.,TRBV19,TGTGCCAGTAGTAGTCCTTCATTTACCCAGGGGTCAGCTAACTATGGCTACACCTTC,CASSSPSFTQGSANYGYTF
.,TRBJ1-5,.,TRBV28,TGTGCCAGCAGTCCCCGAGGCGTTCAGCCCCAGCATTTT,CASSPRGVQPQHF
.,TRBJ2-5,TRBD2,TRBV5-1,TGCGCCAGCAGCGTTAGCGGGGGACCCCAAGAGACCCAGTACTTC,CASSVSGGPQETQYF
.,TRBJ2-1,TRBD1,TRBV6-4,TGTGCCAGCAGTGGAAGGACAGGCCGTTCCTACAATGAGCAGTTCTTC,CASSGRTGRSYNEQFF
once,TRBJ2-7,.,TRBV15,TGTGCCACCAGCAGAGGCGGGGATAGCGACGAGCAGTACTTC,CATSRGGDSDEQYF
once,TRBJ2-1,.,TRBV2,TGTGCCAGCAACGATCGGACTCTCCTCTACAATGAGCAGTTCTTC,CASNDRTLLYNEQFF
.,TRBJ2-7,.,TRBV18,TGTGCCAGCTCACCGACCGGGTACGAGCAGTACTTC,CASSPTGYEQYF
.,TRBJ1-3,.,TRBV11-2,TGTGCCAGCAGCTTTCTTGCTGGAAACACCATATATTTT,CASSFLAGNTIYF
.,TRBJ2-1,.,TRBV9,TGTGCCAGCAGCGTAGTCGCAGGGGCAGGTAATGAGCAGTTCTTC,CASSVVAGAGNEQFF
.,TRBJ1-3,.,TRBV28,TGTGCCAGCAGACCCCCCGGCTCTGGAAACACCATATATTTT,CASRPPGSGNTIYF
.,TRBJ2-3,.,TRBV28,TGTGCCAGCAAGCGAACTAGCACAGATACGCAGTATTTT,CASKRTSTDTQYF
few,TRBJ1-1,.,TRBV28,TGTGCCAGCAGTTTGGGGGCTGAAGCTTTCTTT,CASSLGAEAFF
.,TRBJ1-2,.,TRBV28,TGTGCCAGCAGTTGGGGAAATGGCTACACCTTC,CASSWGNGYTF
.,TRBJ2-3,.,TRBV9,TGTGCCAGCAGCGTAGGGGTTACGCAGTATTTT,CASSVGVTQYF
once,TRBJ2-7,.,TRBV19,TGTGCCAGTAGTATGTTTGGTCGAGGGGGTATGAACGAGCAGTACTTC,CASSMFGRGGMNEQYF
.,TRBJ2-7,.,TRBV30,TGTGCCTGGAGTGGACAGATTGGGACCTACGAGCAGTACTTC,CAWSGQIGTYEQYF
.,TRBJ2-2,.,TRBV6-6,TGTGCCAGCAGTTCCCTAGGGGGAGTTATCACCGGGGAGCTGTTTTTT,CASSSLGGVITGELFF
once,TRBJ2-1,TRBD2,TRBV4-1,TGCGCCAGCAGCCAAGAAAAGGCGGCTAGCGGGAGGGCGAGGGACAATGAGCAGTTCTTC,CASSQEKAASGRARDNEQFF
.,TRBJ1-4,.,TRBV4-1,TGCGCCAGCAGCCAAGAAACCCGCGGGCGTCCGGGTACTAATGAAAAACTGTTTTTT,CASSQETRGRPGTNEKLFF
.,TRBJ1-1,.,TRBV6-5,TGTGCCAGCAGTTACTCGTCCCCAGCAGGGGAAGAAGCTTTCTTT,CASSYSSPAGEEAFF
once,TRBJ2-5,.,TRBV5-1,TGCGCCAGCAGCTCAACCGGGACCCTGACCGAGACCCAGTACTTC,CASSSTGTLTETQYF
.,TRBJ2-1,TRBD1,TRBV27,TGTGCCAGCAGTTTTGGGAGTCGAATAGGACAGGGGCAAAGGAATGAGCAGTTCTTC,CASSFGSRIGQGQRNEQFF
.,TRBJ1-2,.,TRBV5-1,TGCGCCAGCAGCTTGGTTCCAGCTAACTATGGCTACACCTTC,CASSLVPANYGYTF
.,TRBJ1-2,.,TRBV28,TGTGCCATGCAAGACCGCGGTAACTATGGCTACACCTTC,CAMQDRGNYGYTF
.,TRBJ1-3,.,TRBV7-2,TGTGCCAGCAGCTCTGCTTATCGTGGAAACACCATATATTTT,CASSSAYRGNTIYF